This record covers a single T cell receptor (beta chain). The sample originates from a study of blood T cell repertoires in COVID-19. In the study overall: PBMCs, B-cell-depleted T cells, or T cells provided the cDNA or gDNA that made up the material.

The repertoire was sequenced with immunoSEQ multiplex PCR; TCRdb's copy has only in-frame clones and lacks some. The top ten clones hold under 4.5% of a sample with 55,000 to 75,000 clones, around nine tenths of them seen once. Germline CDR1 is PRHDT and CDR2 is FYEKMQ (reference sequence). The CDR3 extends over 15 amino acids. V was shortened by 7 bases and J by 1 base, with 16 bases between the two germline ends. Material for sequencing was peripheral blood. This TCR was recovered from a human donor in a cohort sampled during active COVID-19. This rearrangement joins TRBV13 to TRBJ1-2; a weak D match, TRBD1 (6 bases). DNA for the CDR3: TGTGCCAGCACCCAAGAGACAGGCCTTAACTATGGCTACACCTTC. This translates into CASTQETGLNYGYTF.